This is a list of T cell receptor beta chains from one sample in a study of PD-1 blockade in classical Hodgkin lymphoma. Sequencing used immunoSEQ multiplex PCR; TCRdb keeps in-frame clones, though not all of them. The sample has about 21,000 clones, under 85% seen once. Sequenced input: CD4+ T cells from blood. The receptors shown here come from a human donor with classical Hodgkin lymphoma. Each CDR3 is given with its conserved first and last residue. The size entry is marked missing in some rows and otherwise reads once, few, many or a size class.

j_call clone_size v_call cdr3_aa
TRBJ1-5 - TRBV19 CASRRLDRVGQPQHF
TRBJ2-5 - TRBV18 CASSRWSGGETQYF
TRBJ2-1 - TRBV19 CASSIPTGDYNEQFF
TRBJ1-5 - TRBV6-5 CASSYRHYRDDQPQHF
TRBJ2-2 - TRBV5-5 CASSWTVGSGELFF
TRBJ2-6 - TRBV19 CASSIDNPGANVLTF
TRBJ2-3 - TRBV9 CASSVGRVRGSTDTQYF
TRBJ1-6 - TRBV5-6 CASSLATLSALSPLHF
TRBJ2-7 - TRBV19 CASSRTGSAYEQYF
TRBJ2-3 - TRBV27 CASRTLPAGLAGSTDTQYF
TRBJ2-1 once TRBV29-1 CSALPAGHEQFF
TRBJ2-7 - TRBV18 CASSPRTGSDEQYF
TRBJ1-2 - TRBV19 CASSGRDRVYGYTF
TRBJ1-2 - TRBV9 CASSVVTNYGYTF
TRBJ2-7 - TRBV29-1 CSVAKRTSGSRGEQYF
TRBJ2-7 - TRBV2 CASSEFQRRTYEQYF
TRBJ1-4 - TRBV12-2 CASRSPGPNEKLFF
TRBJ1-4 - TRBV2 CASSWGQGFREKLFF
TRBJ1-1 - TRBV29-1 CSVEEGTRDEAFF
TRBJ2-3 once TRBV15 CATSETVIPTDTQYF
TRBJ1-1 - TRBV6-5 CASSYEGMNTEAFF
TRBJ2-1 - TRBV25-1 CASSTEPFHNEQFF
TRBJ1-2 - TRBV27 CASSRSRDGSFNYGYTF
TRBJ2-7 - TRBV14 CASSRLKGAGVYEQYF
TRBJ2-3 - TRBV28 CASTPRGQGTDTQYF
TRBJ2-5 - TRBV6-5 CASSLPPLAGEETQYF
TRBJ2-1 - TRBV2 CASRGQMGDNEQFF
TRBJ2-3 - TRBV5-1 CASSPGLGDTQYF
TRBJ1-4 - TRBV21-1 CASSPGLRATNEKLFF
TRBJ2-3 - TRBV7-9 CASSLGPGTQYF
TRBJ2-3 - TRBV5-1 CASSLVPGGADTQYF
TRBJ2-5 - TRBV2 CASSEPAPGQAQETQYF
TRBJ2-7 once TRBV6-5 CASSKGPYEQYF
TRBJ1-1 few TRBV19 CASSLTGVSATAFF
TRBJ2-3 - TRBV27 CASSNRPLSTDTQYF
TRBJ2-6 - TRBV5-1 CASSAGQFSGANVLTF
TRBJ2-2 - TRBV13 CASRGGLAGRTGELFF
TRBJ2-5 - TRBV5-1 CASRGQGDQETQYF
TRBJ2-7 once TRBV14 CASSRGLAASYEQYF
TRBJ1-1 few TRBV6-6 CATSDRLNTEAFF
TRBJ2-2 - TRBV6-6 CASSLGGNTGELFF
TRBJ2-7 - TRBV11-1 CASSLSRGRPYEQYF
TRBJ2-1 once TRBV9 CASSVVSLGEQFF
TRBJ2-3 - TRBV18 CASSRGGGGVDTQYF
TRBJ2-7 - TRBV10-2 CASSEAAFEQYF
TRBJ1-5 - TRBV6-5 CASSVIDQPQHF
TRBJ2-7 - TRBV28 CASSLLRGRYEQYF
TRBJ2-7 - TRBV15 CATSRDVAGGMRNYEQYF
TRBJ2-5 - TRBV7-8 CASSLAPMGETQYF
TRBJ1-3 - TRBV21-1 CASSGTGTSGNTIYF
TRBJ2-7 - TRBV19 CASSQPGTGTYEQYF
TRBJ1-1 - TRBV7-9 CASSASWTGHTEAFF
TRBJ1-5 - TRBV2 CASSGDSNQPQHF
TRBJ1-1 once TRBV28 CASSSGVHGLSEAFF
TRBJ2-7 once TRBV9 CASSVDPVWAYEQYF
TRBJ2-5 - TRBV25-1 CASSEPPLETQYF
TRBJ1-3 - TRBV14 CASSLLLTGAGNTIYF
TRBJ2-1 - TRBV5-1 CASSLTGNSYNEQFF